These 5 T cell receptor beta chains share one sample of origin, sequenced in a study of a mutant IDH1 vaccine in newly diagnosed glioma. Time point given: week 11, during vaccination. The content of each vaccine dose was 300 ug of mutant IDH1 20-mer peptide, and topical imiquimod accompanied it. These TCRs' antigens remain unknown. Method: immunoSEQ multiplex PCR; TCRdb's copy keeps in-frame clones and lacks some. The data show 95,000 to 120,000 clones, with about 90% seen just once and 0.5% to 0.65% held by the top ten. Sample: PBMCs, taken from a glioma patient whose treatment included an IDH1 peptide vaccine. The receptors shown here come from a woman aged 45-65 years with glioma.

The V gene is TRBV7-8, the J gene TRBJ2-3; 7 nucleotides agree with TRBD1. Germline-derived CDR1 and CDR2 are SGHVS and FQNEAQ. Trimming cost V 5 bases and J 0 bases; bases outside gene matches: 5. CDR3 length: 15 amino acids. The chain's CDR3 is CASSGKGASTDTQYF. Written as DNA, the CDR3 is TGTGCCAGCAGCGGCAAGGGGGCTAGCACAGATACGCAGTATTTT.

This sequence joins TRBV5-1 and TRBJ2-5; 8 nucleotides agree with TRBD2. The CDR3 covers 14 residues. The germline V gene encodes CDR1 SGHRS and CDR2 YFSETQ. Germline trimming cut 4 bases from V and 5 bases from J; bases unmatched to any gene: 7. The CDR3 DNA follows: TGCGCCAGCAGCACCGGGAGGGGGAGGGAGACCCAGTACTTC. Translating it yields CASSTGRGRETQYF.

This rearrangement joins TRBV6-1 to TRBJ2-7; 9 nucleotides match TRBD1. The ends lost 6 bases at V and 7 bases at J; junction bases unmatched: 13. CDR3 size: 15 residues. The V gene's germline CDR1 is MNHNS and CDR2 SASEGT. The CDR3 protein is CASRDPGQGMEEQYF. The CDR3 DNA reads TGTGCCAGCAGGGACCCCGGACAGGGGATGGAAGAGCAGTACTTC.

The V and J genes are TRBV19 and TRBJ1-5; weak D call: TRBD1 (5 bases). CDR1 and CDR2 (germline): LNHDA, SQIVND (reference sequence). V was pared by 8 bases and J by 0 bases, with 14 bases between. This CDR3 is built from 15 residues. The CDR3 protein is CASGFGAYSNQPQHF. The CDR3 region has the DNA TGTGCCAGTGGCTTTGGGGCGTATAGCAATCAGCCCCAGCATTTT.

This chain connects TRBV15 to TRBJ2-7, with 12 positions matching TRBD2. Looked up from germline, CDR1 is LNHNV and CDR2 is YYDKDF (reference sequence). With V trimmed by 0 bases and J by 5 bases, 5 bases remained unmatched. This CDR3 spans 16 amino acids. CDR3 amino acids: CATSRDLTSGRHEQYF. The CDR3 region has the DNA TGTGCCACCAGCAGAGATTTGACTAGCGGGAGACACGAGCAGTACTTC. Full variable domain (missing parts from reference TRBV15 and TRBJ2-7): DAMVIQNPRYQVTQFGKPVTLSCSQTLNHNVMYWYQQKSSQAPKLLFHYYDKDFNNEADTPDNFQSRRPNTSFCFLDIRSPGLGDTAMYLCATSRDLTSGRHEQYFGPGTRLTVT.